A selection of T cell receptor beta chains follows, all from one sample in a study of cytomegalovirus exposure and HLA in healthy donors. Some clones are missing from TCRdb's copy, which holds only in-frame ones; the method was immunoSEQ multiplex PCR. The sample has under 250,000 clones, about 86% seen once. Sequenced material: PBMCs. All receptors derive from a man between 18 and 29 years old in good health and CMV-seronegative. The CDR3 runs from the conserved cysteine through the conserved F or W. The D gene is left open where the match is weak. Rows give clone size only sometimes, using once, few, many, or a class for an expanded clone.

J,D,V,size,CDR3,DNA
TRBJ2-5,TRBD2,TRBV5-1,.,CASSLQRGGNQETQYF,TGCGCCAGCAGCTTGCAGCGGGGGGGTAATCAAGAGACCCAGTACTTC
TRBJ2-7,.,TRBV2,.,CASSEQYEQYF,TGTGCCAGCAGTGAACAGTACGAGCAGTACTTC
TRBJ1-4,.,TRBV27,.,CASSIFDGGVEKLFF,TGTGCCAGCAGTATCTTCGACGGCGGGGTTGAAAAACTGTTTTTT
TRBJ1-5,.,TRBV4-2,.,CASSRSLTRQNGAQHF,TGTGCCAGCAGCCGAAGCCTGACTCGTCAAAACGGAGCCCAGCATTTT
TRBJ2-1,.,TRBV6-5,.,CASSYVWGRDEQFF,TGTGCCAGCAGCTACGTTTGGGGGCGTGATGAGCAGTTCTTC
TRBJ2-1,.,TRBV28,.,CASSFPTSSEQFF,TGTGCCAGCAGTTTCCCGACTAGTTCTGAGCAGTTCTTC
TRBJ2-7,TRBD2,TRBV7-9,.,CASSLEGRTSYEQYF,TGTGCCAGCAGCTTAGAGGGTCGGACTAGCTACGAGCAGTACTTC
TRBJ2-3,TRBD1,TRBV30,.,CAWDRGRTDTQYF,TGTGCCTGGGACAGGGGAAGGACAGATACGCAGTATTTT
TRBJ2-2,.,TRBV2,.,CASSELARTGELFF,TGTGCCAGCAGTGAGCTAGCTAGGACCGGGGAGCTGTTTTTT
TRBJ2-2,.,TRBV19,.,CASSIAGSGELFF,TGTGCCAGTAGTATCGCAGGGTCCGGGGAGCTGTTTTTT
TRBJ1-6,TRBD1,TRBV30,.,CAWSVLEGADSPLHF,TGTGCCTGGAGTGTACTTGAGGGGGCCGATTCACCCCTCCACTTT
TRBJ1-3,.,TRBV6-4,.,CASSDSQGSFSGNTIYF,TGTGCCAGCAGTGACTCACAGGGTTCATTCTCTGGAAACACCATATATTTT
TRBJ2-5,TRBD2,TRBV5-1,.,CASSDVAGGETQYF,TGCGCCAGCAGCGACGTAGCGGGGGGCGAGACCCAGTACTTC
TRBJ2-2,TRBD2,TRBV9,.,CASSVPASGGGPGELFF,TGTGCCAGCAGCGTACCCGCCAGCGGGGGAGGTCCCGGGGAGCTGTTTTTT
TRBJ2-7,TRBD1,TRBV5-1,few,CASSSRQGTNYEQYF,TGCGCCAGCAGCTCTAGACAGGGCACTAACTACGAGCAGTACTTC
TRBJ2-3,.,TRBV11-2,.,CASSLLGTGTDTQYF,TGTGCCAGCAGCTTATTAGGGACTGGCACAGATACGCAGTATTTT
TRBJ1-6,.,TRBV7-2,.,CASSLSGVLLHF,TGTGCCAGCAGCTTATCGGGGGTCCTCCTCCACTTT
TRBJ2-1,TRBD2,TRBV5-5,.,CASSRGLSNEQFF,TGTGCCAGCAGCCGGGGACTATCCAATGAGCAGTTCTTC